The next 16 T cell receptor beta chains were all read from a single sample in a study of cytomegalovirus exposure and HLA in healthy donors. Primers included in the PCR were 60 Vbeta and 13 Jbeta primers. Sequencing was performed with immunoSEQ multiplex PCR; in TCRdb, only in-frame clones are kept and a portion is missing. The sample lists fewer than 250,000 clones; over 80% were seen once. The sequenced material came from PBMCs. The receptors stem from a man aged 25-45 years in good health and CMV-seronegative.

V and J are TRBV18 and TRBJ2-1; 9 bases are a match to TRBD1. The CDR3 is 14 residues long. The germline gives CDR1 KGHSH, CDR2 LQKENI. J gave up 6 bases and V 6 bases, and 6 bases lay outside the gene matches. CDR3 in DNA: TGTGCCAGCTCCCGACAGACAGGGGGCAATGAGCAGTTCTTC. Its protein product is CASSRQTGGNEQFF.

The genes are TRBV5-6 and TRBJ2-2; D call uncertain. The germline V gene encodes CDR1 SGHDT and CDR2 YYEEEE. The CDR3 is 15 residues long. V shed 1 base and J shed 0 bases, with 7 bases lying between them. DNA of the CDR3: TGTGCCAGCAGCTTGACAGCCACGAACACCGGGGAGCTGTTTTTT. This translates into CASSLTATNTGELFF.

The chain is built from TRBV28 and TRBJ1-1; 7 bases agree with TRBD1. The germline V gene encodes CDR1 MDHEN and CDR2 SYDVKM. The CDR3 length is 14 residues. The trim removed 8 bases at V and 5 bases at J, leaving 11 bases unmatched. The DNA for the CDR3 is TGTGCCAGCGGGGGTGACAGGGCTGGGACTGAAGCTTTCTTT. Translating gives CASGGDRAGTEAFF.

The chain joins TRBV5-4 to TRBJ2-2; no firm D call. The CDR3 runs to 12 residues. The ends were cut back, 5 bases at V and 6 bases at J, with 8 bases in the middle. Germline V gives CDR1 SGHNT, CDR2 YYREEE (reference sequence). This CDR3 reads CASSAIPGELFF. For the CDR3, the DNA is TGTGCCAGCAGTGCGATTCCCGGGGAGCTGTTTTTT. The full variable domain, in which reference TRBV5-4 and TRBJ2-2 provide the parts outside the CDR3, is ETGVTQSPTHLIKTRGQQVTLRCSSQSGHNTVSWYQQALGQGPQFIFQYYREEENGRGNFPPRFSGLQFPNYSSELNVNALELDDSALYLCASSAIPGELFFGEGSRLTVL.

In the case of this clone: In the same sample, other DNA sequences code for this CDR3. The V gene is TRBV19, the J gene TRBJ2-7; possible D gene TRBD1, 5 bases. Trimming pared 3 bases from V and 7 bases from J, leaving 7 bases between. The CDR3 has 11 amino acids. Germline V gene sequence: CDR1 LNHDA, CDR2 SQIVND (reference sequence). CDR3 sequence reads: CASSMGHEQYF. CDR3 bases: TGTGCCAGTAGTATGGGGCATGAGCAGTACTTC. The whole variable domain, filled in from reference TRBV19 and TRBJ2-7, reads DGGITQSPKYLFRKEGQNVTLSCEQNLNHDAMYWYRQDPGQGLRLIYYSQIVNDFQKGDIAEGYSVSREKKESFPLTVTSAQKNPTAFYLCASSMGHEQYFGPGTRLTVT.

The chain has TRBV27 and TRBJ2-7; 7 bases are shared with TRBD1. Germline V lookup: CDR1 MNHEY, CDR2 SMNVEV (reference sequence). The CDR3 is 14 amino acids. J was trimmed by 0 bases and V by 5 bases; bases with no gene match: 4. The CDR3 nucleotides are TGTGCCAGCAGTCTAAGACAGGGCTCCTACGAGCAGTACTTC. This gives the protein CASSLRQGSYEQYF.

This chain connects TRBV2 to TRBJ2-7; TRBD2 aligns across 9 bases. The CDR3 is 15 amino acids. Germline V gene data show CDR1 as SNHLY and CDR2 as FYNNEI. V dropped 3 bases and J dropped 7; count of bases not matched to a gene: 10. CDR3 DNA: TGTGCCAGCAGTGACCGGACTAGCGAAACCGGGGAGCAGTACTTC. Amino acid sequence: CASSDRTSETGEQYF. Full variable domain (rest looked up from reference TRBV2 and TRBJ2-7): EPEVTQTPSHQVTQMGQEVILRCVPISNHLYFYWYRQILGQKVEFLVSFYNNEISEKSEIFDDQFSVERPDGSNFTLKIRSTKLEDSAMYFCASSDRTSETGEQYFGPGTRLTVT.

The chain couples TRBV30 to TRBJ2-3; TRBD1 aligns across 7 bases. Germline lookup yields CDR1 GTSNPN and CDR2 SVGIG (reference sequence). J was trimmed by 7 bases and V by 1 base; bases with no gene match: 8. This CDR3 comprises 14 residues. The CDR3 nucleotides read TGTGCCTGGAGTGGAACAGGGGTTTCAAATACGCAGTATTTT. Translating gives CAWSGTGVSNTQYF.

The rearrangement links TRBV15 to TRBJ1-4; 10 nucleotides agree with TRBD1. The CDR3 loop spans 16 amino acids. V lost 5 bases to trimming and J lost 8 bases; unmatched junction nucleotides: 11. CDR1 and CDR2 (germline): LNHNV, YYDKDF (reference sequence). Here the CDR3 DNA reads TGTGCCACCAGCGGCAGGGACAGGGGAGGTGGCGAAAAACTGTTTTTT. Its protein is CATSGRDRGGGEKLFF.

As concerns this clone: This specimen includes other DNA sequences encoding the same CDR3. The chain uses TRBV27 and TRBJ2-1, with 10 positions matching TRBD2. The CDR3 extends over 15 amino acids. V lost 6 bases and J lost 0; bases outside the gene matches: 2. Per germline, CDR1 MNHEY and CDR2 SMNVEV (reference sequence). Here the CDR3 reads CASRLAGSSYNEQFF. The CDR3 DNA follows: TGTGCCAGCAGACTAGCGGGGTCCTCCTACAATGAGCAGTTCTTC.

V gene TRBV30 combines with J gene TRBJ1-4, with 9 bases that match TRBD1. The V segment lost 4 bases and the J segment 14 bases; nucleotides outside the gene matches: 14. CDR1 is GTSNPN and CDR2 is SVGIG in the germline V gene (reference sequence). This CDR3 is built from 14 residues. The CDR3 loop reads CAWTGTGPGNRLFF. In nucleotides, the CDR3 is TGTGCCTGGACCGGGACAGGGCCGGGTAATCGGCTGTTTTTT.

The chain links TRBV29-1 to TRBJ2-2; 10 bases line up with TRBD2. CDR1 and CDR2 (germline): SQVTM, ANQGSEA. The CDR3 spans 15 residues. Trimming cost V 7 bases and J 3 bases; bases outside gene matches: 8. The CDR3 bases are TGCAGCGCAAGCGGGAGGGGGGGTTACACCGGGGAGCTGTTTTTT. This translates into CSASGRGGYTGELFF.

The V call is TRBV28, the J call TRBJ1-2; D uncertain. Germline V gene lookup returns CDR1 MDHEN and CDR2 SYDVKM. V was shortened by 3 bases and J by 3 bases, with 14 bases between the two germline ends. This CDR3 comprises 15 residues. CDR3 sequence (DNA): TGTGCCAGCAGTTTTTATAGCCGCACCGACTATGGCTACACCTTC. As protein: CASSFYSRTDYGYTF.

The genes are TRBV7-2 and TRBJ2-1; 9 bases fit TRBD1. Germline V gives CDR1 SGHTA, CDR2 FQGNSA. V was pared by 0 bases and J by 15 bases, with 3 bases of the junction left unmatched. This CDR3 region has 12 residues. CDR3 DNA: TGTGCCAGCAGCTTAGCGACAGGGGGGCGGTTCTTC. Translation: CASSLATGGRFF.

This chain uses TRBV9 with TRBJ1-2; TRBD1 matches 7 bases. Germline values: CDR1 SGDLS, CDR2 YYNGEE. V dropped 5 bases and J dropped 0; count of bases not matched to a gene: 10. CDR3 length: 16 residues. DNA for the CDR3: TGTGCCAGCAGGAAAGGGGACAGCACTTCTAACTATGGCTACACCTTC. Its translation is CASRKGDSTSNYGYTF.

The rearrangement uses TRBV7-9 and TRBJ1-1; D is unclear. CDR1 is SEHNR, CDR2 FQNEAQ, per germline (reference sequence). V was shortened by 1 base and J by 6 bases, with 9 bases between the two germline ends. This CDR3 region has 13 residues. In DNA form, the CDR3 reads TGTGCCAGCAGCTTAGTCCGGGTGGCTGAAGCTTTCTTT. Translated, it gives CASSLVRVAEAFF.